This T cell receptor beta chain derives from a study of T cells after posttransplantation cyclophosphamide (dated by TCRdb to about 2016). As for the study more broadly: T cell repertoire reconstitution was tracked by TRB sequencing after myeloablative bone marrow transplantation in which posttransplantation cyclophosphamide was used as GVHD prophylaxis. Antigen receptor sequencing covered samples from approximately 38 PTCy-treated patients and approximately 15 of their related bone marrow donors. Blood from every one of the 30 or so PTCy patients who had 1-year posttransplant specimens underwent TRB sequencing. In 3 patients, TRB sequencing was also performed on up to about 3 more blood samples taken 2 to 5.2 years after transplant, and in several patients, pretransplant blood was also TRB-sequenced. Because TRA and TRB clonality were tightly correlated in fewer than ten samples, subsequent TCR analyses were focused on TRB only. Public TRB sequences were compared against a database of over 3,500 sequences linked to responses to pathogens, tumor antigens, self-antigens and alloantigens. Broad study findings and their caveats: The TRB repertoires of T cells infiltrating skin or the GI tract showed only limited overlap with the TRB repertoires found in blood. Donor-recipient similarity was low at 1-2 months but increased during the first year, and donor CD8+ memory clones often dominated later blood repertoires. Across the 35 to 45 patients, TRB clonality was highly associated with recipient CMV seropositivity and CMV reactivation, and diversity with PTCy was similar to that in the CNI/methotrexate controls.

CDR1 and CDR2 (GTSNPN, SVGIG) derive from the germline V gene (reference sequence). Including the terminal cysteine and phenylalanine, the CDR3 comprises 14 residues. The retained sequence is limited to the CDR3, 42 bases, with the frame set at the first base. V loses 2 bases, J loses 2 bases, and the germline ends lie 12 bases apart. TRB sequencing used genomic DNA with the immunoSEQ assay at survey resolution or the hsTCRB kit. The published analysis was carried out like this. The immunoSEQ software handled initial read processing, and the LymphoSeq R package was used for repertoire analyses. Clonality was calculated as 1 minus normalized Shannon entropy, and the Gini coefficient was also calculated for each TRB dataset. Phenotypes of unsorted samples were inferred by mapping TRB sequences from sorted subsets of the recipient or donor onto unsorted samples of the same recipient. This immuneACCESS table, as held by TCRdb, lists in-frame sequences with V and J called but not all clones. Of the missing ones, under half trace to an unresolved V gene in checked studies; the others have no known cause. That table supplies the V and J calls and clone size; D and trimming were determined from the DNA. This sample has more than 30,000 clones in its table, and just over 90% of those were observed once. Together, the top ten hold 0.2% to 0.3% of the sample.

To count as naive, T cells had to be viable CD3+CD4+ or CD3+CD8+ cells with a CCR7+CD45RA+CD45RO-CD95-CD27+CD28+ profile. Peripheral blood samples were provided by related bone marrow donors on the day of marrow donation. Peripheral blood and bone marrow mononuclear cells were isolated by Ficoll-Hypaque density centrifugation and cryopreserved. Sorting of CD4+ and CD8+ T cells, including naive and memory subsets, was performed by FACS on a FACSAria II. Remarks on this clone: Its antigen is currently not known. The record has no base qualities; no much larger clone is one base away.

The V and J genes are TRBV30 and TRBJ1-1; the D segment could be TRBD1, given 6 matching bases. The receptor was derived from a woman aged 55-75 years in good health, CMV-negative, and a related stem cell transplant donor. The sequenced sample was naive CD4+ T cells sorted from PBMCs. This receptor has the CDR3 CAWSWGQLNTEAFF. The DNA reads as follows: TGTGCCTGGAGTTGGGGGCAGCTTAACACTGAAGCTTTCTTT.